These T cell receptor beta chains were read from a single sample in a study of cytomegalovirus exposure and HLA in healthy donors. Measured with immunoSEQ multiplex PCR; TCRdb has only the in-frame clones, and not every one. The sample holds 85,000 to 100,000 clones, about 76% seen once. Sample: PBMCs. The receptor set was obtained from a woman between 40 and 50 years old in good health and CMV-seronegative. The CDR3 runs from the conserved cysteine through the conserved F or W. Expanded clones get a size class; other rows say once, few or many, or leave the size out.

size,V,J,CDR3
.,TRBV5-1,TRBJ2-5,CASSSGERGVWETQYF
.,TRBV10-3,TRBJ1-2,CAISSRTANYGYTF
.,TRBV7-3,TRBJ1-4,CASSLREGEKLFF
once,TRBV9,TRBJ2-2,CASSVAQGASELFF
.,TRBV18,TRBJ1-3,CASSSWTGSTGNTIYF
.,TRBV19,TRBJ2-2,CASSISGTNTGELFF
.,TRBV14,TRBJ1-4,CASSAQGLANEKLFF
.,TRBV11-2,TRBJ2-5,CASSLGRGGQETQYF
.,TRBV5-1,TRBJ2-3,CASSLASHAATGDTQYF
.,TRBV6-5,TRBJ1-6,CASSSQGAISSPLHF
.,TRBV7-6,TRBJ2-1,CASSHSGPEQFF
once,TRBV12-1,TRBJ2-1,CASSACASGGPNEQFF
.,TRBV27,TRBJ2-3,CASSSSSGVWADTQYF
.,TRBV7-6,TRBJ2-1,CASSQPADSNNEQFF
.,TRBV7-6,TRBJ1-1,CASSFIDTEAFF
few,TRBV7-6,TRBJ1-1,CASSHAAEEAFF
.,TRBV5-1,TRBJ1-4,CASKPLGTGDEKLFF
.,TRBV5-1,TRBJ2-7,CASSLDLAQGTYEQYF
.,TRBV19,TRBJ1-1,CASKDRDTEAFF
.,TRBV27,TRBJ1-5,CASRQVGGNQPQHF
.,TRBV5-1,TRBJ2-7,CASSLVDNYEQYF
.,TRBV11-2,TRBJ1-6,CASSMDRLNPNSPLHF
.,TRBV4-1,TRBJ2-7,CASSQGRDRPYYF
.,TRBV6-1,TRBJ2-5,CASSEVAGGMYQETQYF
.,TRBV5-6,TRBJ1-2,CASSLAGANGYTF
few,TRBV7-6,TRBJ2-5,CASSFREETQYF
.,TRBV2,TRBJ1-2,CASRGGTYGYTF
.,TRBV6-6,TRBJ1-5,CASSYSGVRNQPQHF
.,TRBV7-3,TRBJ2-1,CASSLDPTEYNEQFF
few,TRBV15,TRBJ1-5,CATSGQQPQHF
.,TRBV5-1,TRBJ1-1,CASSRALGETGAEAFF
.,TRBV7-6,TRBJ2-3,CASSHQTDTQYF
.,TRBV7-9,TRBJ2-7,CASSNFEGLLYEQYF
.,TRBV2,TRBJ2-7,CASSSRNEQYF
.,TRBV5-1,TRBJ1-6,CASSLGQGDNSPLHF
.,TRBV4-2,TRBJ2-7,CASSQLRGSSYEQYF
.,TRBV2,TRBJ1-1,CASPKEVNTEAFF
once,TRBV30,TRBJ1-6,CAWSSNRGSPLHF
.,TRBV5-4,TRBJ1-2,CASSSDSPPGGYTF
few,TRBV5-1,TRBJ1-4,CASATGPGQLTTNEKLFF
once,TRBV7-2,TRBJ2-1,CASSLASGGAFF
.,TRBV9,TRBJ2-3,CASSVVGGGKDTQYF
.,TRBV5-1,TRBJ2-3,CASSHGQSDTDTQYF
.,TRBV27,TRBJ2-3,CASSPQTGLADTDTQYF
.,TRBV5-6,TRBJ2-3,CASSRTSGGAGGTDTQYF
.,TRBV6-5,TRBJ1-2,CASRGGNYGYTF
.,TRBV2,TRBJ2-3,CASRETSGNTDTQYF
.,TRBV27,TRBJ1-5,CASRGTGLQPQHF
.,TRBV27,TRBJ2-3,CASKRWDSQYTDTQYF
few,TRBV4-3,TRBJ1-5,CASSQDRGQPQHF
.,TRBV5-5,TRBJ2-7,CASSVASEQYF
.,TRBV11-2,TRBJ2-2,CASSSPSGGPGELFF
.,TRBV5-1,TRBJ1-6,CASSRDSFSYNSPLHF
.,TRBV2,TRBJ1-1,CASSYRDRAEAFF
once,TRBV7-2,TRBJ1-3,CASKGADRGRKGVGNTIYF
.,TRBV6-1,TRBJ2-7,CASSEGLAGTYEQYF
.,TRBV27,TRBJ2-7,CASSLAAGGEQYF
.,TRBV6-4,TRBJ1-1,CASRHRPDTEAFF